A selection of T cell receptor beta chains follows, all from one sample in a study of blood T cell repertoires in COVID-19. Assay: immunoSEQ multiplex PCR; the TCRdb copy retains only in-frame clones and omits some. The table shows 150,000 to 200,000 clones, with roughly four fifths occurring only once. The sequenced sample was PBMCs or T cells enriched from blood (not recorded which). Source of these receptors: a middle-aged man who had recovered from COVID-19. Both conserved end residues are part of each CDR3. D genes are given only for firm matches. The size field is filled for only some rows; it gives once, few, many or a size class.

j_gene: TRBJ2-3
v_gene: TRBV29-1
d_gene: .
abundance: .
CDR3nt: TGCAGCGTTACGGACAACACAGATACGCAGTATTTT
CDR3aa: CSVTDNTDTQYF

j_gene: TRBJ2-7
v_gene: TRBV6-5
d_gene: .
abundance: few
CDR3nt: TGTGCCAGCAGTTACTTCAGGGAATCCTACGAGCAGTACTTC
CDR3aa: CASSYFRESYEQYF

j_gene: TRBJ1-2
v_gene: TRBV28
d_gene: .
abundance: .
CDR3nt: TGTGCCAGTGCGGGGGGGGCTAACTATGGCTACACCTTC
CDR3aa: CASAGGANYGYTF

j_gene: TRBJ2-7
v_gene: TRBV29-1
d_gene: TRBD1
abundance: .
CDR3nt: TGCAGCGCTGGGCCCGGGACAGGGCAGAGCGAGCAGTACTTC
CDR3aa: CSAGPGTGQSEQYF

j_gene: TRBJ2-1
v_gene: TRBV21-1
d_gene: .
abundance: .
CDR3nt: TGTGCCAGCAGCCCTATCGATACTAGCGGGACCCAAGGGGACAATGAGCAGTTCTTC
CDR3aa: CASSPIDTSGTQGDNEQFF

j_gene: TRBJ1-1
v_gene: TRBV7-9
d_gene: .
abundance: .
CDR3nt: TGTGCCAGCAGCTCCGGAGGGGACACTGAAGCTTTCTTT
CDR3aa: CASSSGGDTEAFF

j_gene: TRBJ2-5
v_gene: TRBV9
d_gene: TRBD1
abundance: .
CDR3nt: TGTGCCAGCAGGTCGTCGGGACAGGGACAAGAGACCCAGTACTTC
CDR3aa: CASRSSGQGQETQYF

j_gene: TRBJ2-7
v_gene: TRBV7-2
d_gene: TRBD1
abundance: .
CDR3nt: TGTGCCAGCAGCCAGAGGACAGGGCACGACTACGAGCAGTACTTC
CDR3aa: CASSQRTGHDYEQYF

j_gene: TRBJ2-1
v_gene: TRBV7-7
d_gene: TRBD1
abundance: .
CDR3nt: TGTGCTAGCAGCTCAAAGGGGGGACAGGGGCCCTACAATGAGCAGTTCTTC
CDR3aa: CASSSKGGQGPYNEQFF

j_gene: TRBJ1-2
v_gene: TRBV19
d_gene: TRBD1
abundance: .
CDR3nt: TGTGCCAGTAGTTGGGACAGGGGATCTGGCTACACCTTC
CDR3aa: CASSWDRGSGYTF

j_gene: TRBJ2-7
v_gene: TRBV2
d_gene: TRBD2
abundance: .
CDR3nt: TGTGCCAGCACCGAGGAGTTAGCGGGCCTCGGGGAGCAGTACTTC
CDR3aa: CASTEELAGLGEQYF

j_gene: TRBJ1-1
v_gene: TRBV5-1
d_gene: TRBD1
abundance: .
CDR3nt: TGCGCCAGCGGCCAGACAGGGTTGAACACTGAAGCTTTCTTT
CDR3aa: CASGQTGLNTEAFF

j_gene: TRBJ2-7
v_gene: TRBV25-1
d_gene: .
abundance: .
CDR3nt: TGTGCCAGCAGTGAATACAACGGGGGCTACGAGCAGTACTTC
CDR3aa: CASSEYNGGYEQYF

j_gene: TRBJ2-3
v_gene: TRBV5-1
d_gene: .
abundance: .
CDR3nt: TGCGCCAGCAGCGGGGGACTGGATACGCAGTATTTT
CDR3aa: CASSGGLDTQYF

j_gene: TRBJ2-7
v_gene: TRBV10-3
d_gene: TRBD2
abundance: .
CDR3nt: TGTGCCATCAGTCGCCCTCCCTTGAGCGGGAGCTCCTACGAGCAGTACTTC
CDR3aa: CAISRPPLSGSSYEQYF

j_gene: TRBJ2-1
v_gene: TRBV19
d_gene: .
abundance: .
CDR3nt: TGTGCCAGTCGGTTCGGGGGATTCCTAGACAATGAGCAGTTCTTC
CDR3aa: CASRFGGFLDNEQFF

j_gene: TRBJ2-5
v_gene: TRBV5-1
d_gene: TRBD2
abundance: .
CDR3nt: TGCGCCAGCAGCTCGGGACTAGCGGGGGCGGTGGAGACCCAGTACTTC
CDR3aa: CASSSGLAGAVETQYF

j_gene: TRBJ2-7
v_gene: TRBV6-1
d_gene: .
abundance: many
CDR3nt: TGTGCCAGCAGTGAAGGGGAGGAGTCCTACGAGCAGTACTTC
CDR3aa: CASSEGEESYEQYF

j_gene: TRBJ1-4
v_gene: TRBV5-1
d_gene: .
abundance: .
CDR3nt: TGCGCCAGCAGCTTGTGGCGGGGTGAAAAACTGTTTTTT
CDR3aa: CASSLWRGEKLFF

j_gene: TRBJ1-3
v_gene: TRBV11-1
d_gene: .
abundance: .
CDR3nt: TGTGCCAGCAGCGCCGACGGGGGAAACACCATATATTTT
CDR3aa: CASSADGGNTIYF

j_gene: TRBJ1-5
v_gene: TRBV10-2
d_gene: TRBD1
abundance: .
CDR3nt: TGCGCCAGCAGCTCCGGACAGGGGTTAAATCAGCCCCAGCATTTT
CDR3aa: CASSSGQGLNQPQHF

j_gene: TRBJ2-5
v_gene: TRBV5-4
d_gene: TRBD2
abundance: .
CDR3nt: TGTGCCAGCAGCTTGGCCCCGACTAGCGGGGGGGAGACCCAGTACTTC
CDR3aa: CASSLAPTSGGETQYF

j_gene: TRBJ2-3
v_gene: TRBV6-9
d_gene: TRBD1
abundance: .
CDR3nt: TGTGCCAGCAGTTATTACGCGGACAGGAAGTCAGATACGCAGTATTTT
CDR3aa: CASSYYADRKSDTQYF

j_gene: TRBJ1-5
v_gene: TRBV4-1
d_gene: TRBD1
abundance: .
CDR3nt: TGCGCCAGCAGCGAGACAGGGGGCAATCAGCCCCAGCATTTT
CDR3aa: CASSETGGNQPQHF

j_gene: TRBJ1-3
v_gene: TRBV4-1
d_gene: .
abundance: .
CDR3nt: TGCGCCAGCAGCCAAGATGGCGGAGGGTTGGGATCTGGAAACACCATATATTTT
CDR3aa: CASSQDGGGLGSGNTIYF

j_gene: TRBJ1-1
v_gene: TRBV19
d_gene: TRBD1
abundance: .
CDR3nt: TGTGCCAGCTTTGGACAGGCGGCCGGTCTTGAAGCTTTCTTT
CDR3aa: CASFGQAAGLEAFF

j_gene: TRBJ1-5
v_gene: TRBV5-1
d_gene: TRBD1
abundance: .
CDR3nt: TGCGCCAGCAGCTTGGATGGACAGGGGAATCAGCCCCAGCATTTT
CDR3aa: CASSLDGQGNQPQHF

j_gene: TRBJ2-3
v_gene: TRBV7-3
d_gene: .
abundance: few
CDR3nt: TGTGCCAGCAGCCCCTGGGGGGACGGGGCCACAGATACGCAGTATTTT
CDR3aa: CASSPWGDGATDTQYF

j_gene: TRBJ2-5
v_gene: TRBV24-1
d_gene: .
abundance: .
CDR3nt: TGTGCCACCAGTGACCCAGGGGAGTGGGGACAAGAGACCCAGTACTTC
CDR3aa: CATSDPGEWGQETQYF

j_gene: TRBJ1-4
v_gene: TRBV9
d_gene: .
abundance: .
CDR3nt: TGTGCCAGCAGCGCAGATGCCAGGGATGAAAAACTGTTTTTT
CDR3aa: CASSADARDEKLFF

j_gene: TRBJ1-4
v_gene: TRBV7-6
d_gene: .
abundance: .
CDR3nt: TGTGCCAGCAGCTTAGGGGGGCAGGGTGAAAAACTGTTTTTT
CDR3aa: CASSLGGQGEKLFF

j_gene: TRBJ1-4
v_gene: TRBV29-1
d_gene: .
abundance: .
CDR3nt: TGCAGCGTTGAAACGGGGGGGGCTGGAGAAAAACTGTTTTTT
CDR3aa: CSVETGGAGEKLFF

j_gene: TRBJ2-1
v_gene: TRBV6-6
d_gene: TRBD1
abundance: .
CDR3nt: TGTGCCAGCAGTTACCCGTCAGGGGGCGCGGGGAATGAGCAGTTCTTC
CDR3aa: CASSYPSGGAGNEQFF

j_gene: TRBJ2-1
v_gene: TRBV19
d_gene: TRBD1
abundance: .
CDR3nt: TGTGCCAGTAGTGTCTCGACAGGGAATAGTGGGCAGCGGCAGTTCTTC
CDR3aa: CASSVSTGNSGQRQFF

j_gene: TRBJ2-7
v_gene: TRBV6-2/TRBV6-3
d_gene: .
abundance: .
CDR3nt: TGTGCCAGCAGTAAAGCCTCCGGCTCCTACGAGCAGTACTTC
CDR3aa: CASSKASGSYEQYF